This T cell receptor (beta chain) was captured in a study of OX40 agonist ivuxolimab in advanced cancers. The repertoire was sequenced with immunoSEQ multiplex PCR; TCRdb's copy has only in-frame clones and lacks some. The repertoire consists of 40,000 to 50,000 clones, with 85% to 90% occurring once and the leading ten covering roughly a third. In this sample, this clone turned up once. Its target is not known. Study findings and constraints: Dosing at 0.1 to 3.0 mg/kg was accompanied by clonal expansion of CD4+ and CD8+ blood T cells by week 6.

The CDR3 is 15 amino acids. Unmatched junction bases numbered 4, after V lost 0 bases and J lost 2 bases. CDR1 and CDR2 (germline): SGHRS, YFSETQ. This sequence was found in an adult with an advanced solid tumor such as melanoma, head and neck, liver or kidney cancer. The sample was CD4+ or CD8+ T cells sorted from blood, taken in a trial of the OX40 agonist ivuxolimab. This chain uses TRBV5-1 with TRBJ2-7; TRBD2 agrees at 8 bases. The CDR3 DNA reads as TGCGCCAGCAGCTTGGAAACGGGACTAGCCTACGAGCAGTACTTC. Its protein product is CASSLETGLAYEQYF.